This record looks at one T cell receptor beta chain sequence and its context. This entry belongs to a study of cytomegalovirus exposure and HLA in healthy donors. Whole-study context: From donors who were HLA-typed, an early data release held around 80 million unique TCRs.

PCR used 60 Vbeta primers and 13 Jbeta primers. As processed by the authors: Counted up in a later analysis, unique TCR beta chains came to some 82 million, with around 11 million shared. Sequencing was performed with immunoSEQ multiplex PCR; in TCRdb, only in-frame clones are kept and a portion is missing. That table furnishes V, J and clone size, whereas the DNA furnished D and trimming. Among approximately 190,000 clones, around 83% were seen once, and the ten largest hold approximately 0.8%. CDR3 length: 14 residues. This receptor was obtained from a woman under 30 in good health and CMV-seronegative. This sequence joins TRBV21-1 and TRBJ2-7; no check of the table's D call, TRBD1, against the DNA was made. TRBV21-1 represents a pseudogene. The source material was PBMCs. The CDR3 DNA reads TGTGCCAGCAGCGTCTGGGTGGGCAGCTACGAGCAGTACTTC. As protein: CASSVWVGSYEQYF.